This TCR beta chain was captured in a study of shared clonotypes between healthy human individuals. Whole-study results and caveats: In a handful of donors, about 5% of naive CD4 clonotypes appeared in common. Estimated richness values were generally larger in naive subsets than in memory subsets.

The authors' processing: ImmunoSEQ gave junction-only sequences without quality scores, so filtering differed. Measured with immunoSEQ multiplex PCR; TCRdb has only the in-frame clones, and not every one. V and J calls plus clone size are reproduced from that table; the DNA served to infer D and trimming. This table holds 550,000 to 750,000 clones, about 95% found once. Trimming pared 1 base from V and 5 bases from J, leaving 14 bases between. The V gene's germline CDR1 is SEHNR and CDR2 FQNEAQ (reference sequence). This CDR3 contains 15 residues. With respect to this clone: Its target is not known.

CD8 cells regarded as naive lacked CD45RO, were positively chosen for CCR7, and omitted terminally differentiated effector memory CD45RA+ cells. V usage is TRBV7-9 and J usage is TRBJ1-2; the D is unclear. The TCR sequence derives from a woman aged 30 to 39 in good health. Sequenced sample: naive CD8+ T cells sorted from blood. This chain's CDR3 is CASSLDPLLYYGYTF. CDR3 bases: TGTGCCAGCAGCTTAGACCCCTTATTATATTATGGCTACACCTTC.